This T cell receptor (beta chain) was profiled in a study of OX40 agonist ivuxolimab in advanced cancers. The repertoire was sequenced with immunoSEQ multiplex PCR; TCRdb's copy has only in-frame clones and lacks some. The sample lists 80,000 to 100,000 clones, roughly nine tenths occurring once. The CDR3 loop spans 15 amino acids. V lost 7 bases to trimming and J lost 3 bases; unmatched junction nucleotides: 11. Germline assignment: CDR1 MDHEN and CDR2 SYDVKM. The TCR comes from an adult with an advanced solid tumor such as melanoma, head and neck, liver or kidney cancer. The specimen comprised CD4+ or CD8+ T cells sorted from blood, sampled in a trial of the OX40 agonist ivuxolimab. The chain combines TRBV28 with TRBJ2-7, with 8 bases fitting TRBD2. DNA for the CDR3: TGTGCCAGCACCGAAGCCGGGACTAGGATCTACGAGCAGTACTTC. This gives the protein CASTEAGTRIYEQYF.